Sequencing of this T cell receptor (beta chain) was carried out in a study of tumor-infiltrating lymphocytes in oesophageal squamous cell carcinoma. This CDR3 comprises 18 residues. Losses at the gene ends were 0 bases for V and 11 bases for J; bases not matched to a gene: 19. Germline CDR1 and CDR2: KGHDR and SFDVKD. In its sample, this clonotype was seen many times. TCRdb re-called the PCR reads with MiXCR, one entry per CDR3 protein. This sample yields about 22,000 distinct CDR3 sequences, of which 36% are seen a single time; 12% belongs to the top ten. V is TRBV24-1 and J is TRBJ2-5; 8 bases agree with TRBD2. This TCR came from a male donor with esophageal squamous cell carcinoma. Sequencing was performed on esophageal tumor tissue. CDR3 sequence: CATSDLPTAGEFGNEQYF. The CDR3 DNA reads TGTGCCACCAGTGATTTGCCCACAGCGGGAGAATTTGGGAATGAGCAGTACTTC.